This TCR beta chain was documented in a study of regulatory T cells in long-lasting Graves disease (dated by TCRdb to about 2021). Regarding the study in general: Persistent Graves' disease meant more than 5 years of antithyroid drug treatment with TSH receptor autoantibodies that stayed positive. Peripheral blood TCR sequencing and RNA sequencing compared persistent Graves' disease patients with newly diagnosed Graves' disease patients. The study was conducted in China and was registered as a clinical trial. TCR sequencing covered roughly 13 persistent and some 20 newly diagnosed Graves' disease patients, some 35 samples in total. Persistent Graves' disease patients in the clinical cohort had taken antithyroid drugs for 9.5 to 13 years on average.

Libraries were prepared through multiplex PCR. Sequencing relied on an Illumina HiSeq 4000. TCR beta libraries were built with iRepertoire HTBI primers and Arm-PCR amplification of CDR3 regions. Before sequencing, the PCR products underwent gel purification. For the original study's pipeline: Across samples, 60 to 80 TRBV and 14 TRBJ segments were identified and used for gene usage analysis of CDR3 amino acid clonotypes. COPE and FqMerger were used to merge filtered high-quality paired reads into contigs. BLAST was used to align contigs to the IMGT TRBV, TRBD and TRBJ reference genes, and CDR3 was defined following IMGT. Any clonotype with a frequency above 0.1% was classified as a highly expanded clone. Shannon entropy was used to measure repertoire diversity, and the Gini coefficient was used to measure V-J evenness. A clonotype found in more than one individual was treated as public. The public reads were run again by TCRdb, first through fastp at Q25 and then through MiXCR, and only productive beta chains were kept. For every CDR3 protein sequence, its rows merge into one entry that carries the most common genes and DNA. TCRdb, not the original authors, processed these V and J calls. The sample data list more than 300,000 distinct CDR3 sequences, and around a fifth of these were observed just once. The ten largest clones represent about 29% of the sample.

Trimming takes 3 bases off V and 2 bases off J; junction bases not matched to a gene: 7. Taken from cysteine to phenylalanine, the CDR3 has 15 residues. Only the CDR3 portion is preserved as DNA: 45 bases, with reading frame beginning at the first base. Summary of the overall study and its limitations: Only the TCR beta chain was sequenced and analyzed. TRBV28, TRBJ1-2 and TRBJ2-5 were preferentially used in persistent disease, while TRBV20-1 and TRBJ2-1 were favored in newly diagnosed disease. Only peripheral blood was studied, because thyroid tissue, the primary lesion, was inaccessible. Compared with newly diagnosed patients, patients with persistent Graves' disease had lower TCR Shannon entropy and fewer highly expanded clones, which suggests clonal expansion. As a limitation, the authors acknowledged that the small sample size may reduce accuracy. Patients with persistent disease shared more public clonotypes (roughly 2,900) than newly diagnosed patients did (more than 900).

This clonotype is termed medium-sized (0.01 to 0.1%). This clone's antigen is unknown. Base qualities are not recorded, but no much larger clone differs from it by a single base. The time point label here, explained by the study, means: persistent/refractory GD, antithyroid drugs over 5 years with positive TRAb. For both TCR sequencing and RNA sequencing, RNA was extracted from PBMCs using TRIzol. The diagnosis of Graves' disease followed American Thyroid Association guidelines. Patients were recruited from an endocrinology department in Xi'an, China. Each patient gave roughly 10 milliliters of peripheral blood, collected in an EDTA anticoagulant tube. PBMCs were isolated by Ficoll Paque Plus density gradient separation without further T cell sorting. An Agilent 2100 Bioanalyzer and agarose gel were used to check RNA quality, while a NanoDrop 2000 measured RNA concentration.

This specimen was peripheral blood mononuclear cells (PBMCs), taken when the disease was refractory, from a patient treated with antithyroid drugs. The sequence joins TRBV12-3 or TRBV12-4 to TRBJ2-7; 7 bases in between match TRBD1. This sequence was found in a female donor with Graves disease. For the CDR3, the sequence is CASSLGRGSPYEQYF. The nucleotides are TGTGCCAGCAGTTTGGGCAGGGGGAGCCCCTACGAGCAGTACTTC.